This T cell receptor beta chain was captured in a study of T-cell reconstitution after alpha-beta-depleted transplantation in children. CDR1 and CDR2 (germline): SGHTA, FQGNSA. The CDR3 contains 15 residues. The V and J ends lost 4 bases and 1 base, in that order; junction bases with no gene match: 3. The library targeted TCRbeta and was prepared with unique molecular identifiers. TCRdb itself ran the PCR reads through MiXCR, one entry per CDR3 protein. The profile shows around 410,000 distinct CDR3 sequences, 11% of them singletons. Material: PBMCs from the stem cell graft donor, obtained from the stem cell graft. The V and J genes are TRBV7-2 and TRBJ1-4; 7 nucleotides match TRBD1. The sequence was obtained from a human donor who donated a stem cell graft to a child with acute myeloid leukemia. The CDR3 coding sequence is TGTGCCAGCAGCTCACAGGGGCGAACTAATGAAAAACTGTTTTTT. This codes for CASSSQGRTNEKLFF.